A selection of T cell receptor beta chains follows, all from one sample in a study of beta chain features in type 1 diabetes. TCRdb's table, derived via immunoSEQ multiplex PCR, lists solely in-frame clones and lacks some. The repertoire holds around 56,000 clones, around 53% seen once, with approximately 2.5% in the top ten. The sequenced sample was Tregs from blood. The receptors were gathered from a woman aged 40 to 50 with type 1 diabetes. The CDR3 runs from the conserved cysteine through the conserved F or W. A D gene is named only where the DNA matches it firmly. The size field is filled for only some rows; it gives once, few, many or a size class.

V gene: TRBV7-3; J gene: TRBJ2-3; clone size: few; D gene: NA; CDR3 protein: CASSPGWGGMTDTQYF; CDR3 DNA: TGTGCCAGCAGCCCCGGCTGGGGGGGCATGACAGATACGCAGTATTTT
V gene: TRBV2; J gene: TRBJ1-2; clone size: NA; D gene: NA; CDR3 protein: CASSDRSTRQGAYTF; CDR3 DNA: TGTGCCAGCAGTGATCGATCCACTCGGCAGGGCGCCTACACCTTC
V gene: TRBV6-5; J gene: TRBJ1-5; clone size: once; D gene: NA; CDR3 protein: CASSSRVSNQPQHF; CDR3 DNA: TGTGCCAGCAGTTCCCGGGTTAGCAATCAGCCCCAGCATTTT
V gene: TRBV4-1; J gene: TRBJ1-2; clone size: NA; D gene: TRBD1; CDR3 protein: CASSQDRTEGALGYTF; CDR3 DNA: TGCGCCAGCAGCCAAGATCGGACAGAGGGGGCCCTCGGCTACACCTTC
V gene: TRBV6-5; J gene: TRBJ1-1; clone size: NA; D gene: NA; CDR3 protein: CASSYSTVKAFF; CDR3 DNA: TGTGCCAGCAGTTACTCGACTGTTAAAGCTTTCTTT
V gene: TRBV7-2; J gene: TRBJ2-7; clone size: NA; D gene: NA; CDR3 protein: CASSLGLVRQYF; CDR3 DNA: TGTGCCAGCAGCTTAGGTCTAGTAAGGCAGTACTTC
V gene: TRBV4-3; J gene: TRBJ2-3; clone size: NA; D gene: TRBD2; CDR3 protein: CASSLLGPAGGRGDTQYF; CDR3 DNA: TGCGCCAGCAGCCTCCTGGGGCCAGCGGGGGGGCGAGGAGATACGCAGTATTTT
V gene: TRBV28; J gene: TRBJ2-1; clone size: NA; D gene: NA; CDR3 protein: CASSFRDEQFF; CDR3 DNA: TGTGCCAGCAGTTTCCGGGATGAGCAGTTCTTC
V gene: TRBV29-1; J gene: TRBJ1-2; clone size: few; D gene: NA; CDR3 protein: CSVLKGESYGYTF; CDR3 DNA: TGCAGCGTCCTCAAGGGGGAATCTTATGGCTACACCTTC
V gene: TRBV5-8; J gene: TRBJ2-5; clone size: NA; D gene: TRBD2; CDR3 protein: CASSPQRGGPETQYF; CDR3 DNA: TGTGCCAGCAGCCCTCAGCGGGGGGGCCCAGAGACCCAGTACTTC
V gene: TRBV7-9; J gene: TRBJ2-7; clone size: once; D gene: NA; CDR3 protein: CASSSTGLAIGEQYF; CDR3 DNA: TGTGCCAGCAGCTCAACAGGTTTGGCTATTGGCGAGCAGTACTTC